These 15 T cell receptor beta chains came from one sample sequenced in a study of cytomegalovirus exposure and HLA in healthy donors. Use of 60 Vbeta and 13 Jbeta primers characterized the PCR. TCRdb's copy holds only in-frame clones and misses some; the assay was immunoSEQ multiplex PCR. The sample shows about 110,000 clones, 65% to 80% of them seen only once. The material sequenced was PBMCs. The receptors stem from a male donor in good health and CMV-seronegative.

The rearrangement uses TRBV5-4 and TRBJ1-5; D uncertain. This CDR3 is 15 amino acids long. Looked up from germline, CDR1 is SGHNT and CDR2 is YYREEE (reference sequence). V shed 0 bases and J shed 6 bases, with 13 bases lying between them. CDR3 amino acids: CASSLDPGLGQPQHF. CDR3 coding DNA: TGTGCCAGCAGCTTGGACCCGGGGTTAGGTCAGCCCCAGCATTTT.

J is TRBJ2-7 and V is TRBV5-1, with unresolved D. The germline V and J ends were trimmed by 2 bases and 3 bases, with 12 bases remaining between them. CDR3 size: 14 residues. In germline, CDR1 is SGHRS, CDR2 YFSETQ. CDR3: CASSFRSANYEQYF. The CDR3 DNA sequence: TGCGCCAGCAGCTTCCGCAGCGCTAACTACGAGCAGTACTTC.

The V call is TRBV6-1, the J call TRBJ2-5; D may be TRBD2 (6 bases). The CDR3 is 14 amino acids. CDR1 and CDR2 (germline): MNHNS, SASEGT. Deletions cut 6 bases from V and 4 bases from J, with 15 bases between. CDR3 amino acids: CASRPGGRGETQYF. DNA for the CDR3: TGTGCCAGCAGGCCCGGAGGGCGCGGAGAGACCCAGTACTTC.

This chain uses TRBV4-2 with TRBJ2-5, with TRBD2 matching over 10 bases. The DNA end favors TRBJ2-7, so the J call may be wrong. Germline loops: CDR1 LGHNA, CDR2 YNFKEQ. The length of the CDR3 is 17 residues. The CDR3 sequence is CASSQVASGSPPYEQYF. The CDR3 bases are TGTGCCAGCAGCCAAGTTGCTAGCGGGAGTCCCCCCTACGAGCAGTACTTC.

This clone has just one count. The V call is TRBV9, the J call TRBJ1-1, with D unclear. This CDR3 is 14 amino acids long. V dropped 0 bases and J dropped 1 base, with 7 bases sitting between them. Germline CDR1 is SGDLS and CDR2 is YYNGEE. CDR3 sequence: CASSVAGPNTEAFF. The CDR3 DNA follows: TGTGCCAGCAGCGTAGCAGGTCCGAACACTGAAGCTTTCTTT.

The chain couples TRBV25-1 to TRBJ2-2; tentatively, D is TRBD2 (5 bases). The CDR3 runs 17 residues. Germline values: CDR1 MGHDK, CDR2 SYGVNS. The V end was cut by 2 bases, the J end by 3 bases, with 16 bases between. This CDR3 reads CASSEQGSRRHTGELFF. As DNA, the CDR3 is TGTGCCAGCAGTGAACAAGGGAGCAGGCGGCACACCGGGGAGCTGTTTTTT.

The chain employs TRBV9 and TRBJ1-4; 9 bases agree with TRBD1. The CDR3 loop spans 16 amino acids. Germline V gene sequence: CDR1 SGDLS, CDR2 YYNGEE. The V and J ends lost 4 bases and 0 bases, in that order; junction bases with no gene match: 4. CDR3 nucleotide sequence: TGTGCCAGCAGCTTCCGGACAGGGGCAACTAATGAAAAACTGTTTTTT. Its translation is CASSFRTGATNEKLFF.

The J gene is TRBJ1-2, the V gene TRBV28, with D possibly TRBD1 on 6 matching bases. The CDR3 runs to 14 residues. V lost 6 bases to trimming and J lost 5 bases, with 16 bases between them. Germline values: CDR1 MDHEN, CDR2 SYDVKM. The CDR3 loop is CASSTDRSRYGYTF. CDR3 in DNA: TGTGCCAGCAGCACCGACAGGTCGCGGTATGGCTACACCTTC.

The chain has TRBV2 and TRBJ2-1; 7 nucleotides match TRBD2. After removal of 2 bases from V and 7 bases from J, the junction contained 8 bases not matched to a gene. This CDR3 spans 15 amino acids. Germline CDR1 reads SNHLY; CDR2 reads FYNNEI. The CDR3 bases are TGTGCCAGCAGTGAAAGCGCGGGAGTAGTGAATGAGCAGTTCTTC. Translating it yields CASSESAGVVNEQFF.

This chain connects TRBV7-6 to TRBJ1-1; a weak D match, TRBD1 (6 bases). V was shortened by 1 base and J by 10 bases, with 10 bases between the two germline ends. The germline V gene encodes CDR1 SGHVS and CDR2 FNYEAQ. This CDR3 region has 12 residues. The CDR3 DNA follows: TGTGCCAGCAGCTTAGGAGGGGGGGCAGCTTTCTTT. Translation: CASSLGGGAAFF. Combining the CDR3 with reference TRBV7-6 and TRBJ1-1 gives the whole variable domain GAGVSQSPRYKVTKRGQDVALRCDPISGHVSLYWYRQALGQGPEFLTYFNYEAQQDKSGLPNDRFSAERPEGSISTLTIQRTEQRDSAMYRCASSLGGGAAFFGQGTRLTVV.

Only a few counts were recorded for this clone. The V call is TRBV6-5, the J call TRBJ1-1; a possible D gene is TRBD1 (5 bases). V was pared by 5 bases and J by 0 bases, with 10 bases between. The germline V gene encodes CDR1 MNHEY and CDR2 SVGAGI. This CDR3 contains 14 residues. The CDR3 protein is CASSRGDLNTEAFF. CDR3 in DNA: TGTGCCAGCAGTCGCGGGGACCTGAACACTGAAGCTTTCTTT.

This clone came up a few times. The chain has TRBV29-1 and TRBJ1-2; D may be TRBD1 (6 bases). This CDR3 comprises 14 residues. Germline CDR1 SQVTM, CDR2 ANQGSEA. V was clipped by 3 bases and J by 4 bases, with 15 bases between them. CDR3 amino acids: CSVDNRAKGYGYTF. The CDR3 DNA reads as TGCAGCGTTGATAACAGGGCGAAGGGCTATGGCTACACCTTC.

The chain recombines TRBV2 with TRBJ2-7, with 7 nucleotides matching TRBD2. The germline V gene has CDR1 SNHLY and CDR2 FYNNEI. The CDR3 covers 14 residues. The V segment lost 5 bases and the J segment 4 bases; nucleotides outside the gene matches: 8. The CDR3 DNA is TGTGCCAGCAGTACCTGGACTAGTCGGTACGAGCAGTACTTC. Its protein is CASSTWTSRYEQYF.

V is TRBV5-1 and J is TRBJ1-2, with a possible D match to TRBD1 (5 bases). V dropped 5 bases and J dropped 3 bases, with 14 bases sitting between them. The CDR3 runs to 14 residues. The germline V gene encodes CDR1 SGHRS and CDR2 YFSETQ. The CDR3 spells CASRAGGADYGYTF. CDR3 coding DNA: TGCGCCAGCAGGGCCGGCGGGGCCGACTATGGCTACACCTTC.

This chain links TRBV6-5 with TRBJ1-1, with D perhaps TRBD1 (5 bases). Trimming pared 6 bases from V and 3 bases from J, leaving 11 bases between. Per germline, CDR1 MNHEY and CDR2 SVGAGI. The CDR3 contains 13 residues. The CDR3 here is CASSRGGDTEAFF. The CDR3 bases are TGTGCCAGCAGCCGGGGGGGGGACACTGAAGCTTTCTTT.